The following is a TCR beta chain sequence with its context. Authors' processing steps: Amplification of reference gene primers was used by the study to estimate nucleated cell counts. Method: immunoSEQ multiplex PCR; TCRdb's copy keeps in-frame clones and lacks some. V, J and clone size are taken as reported in that table, and D and trimming were inferred from the DNA itself. This sample has more than 300,000 clones; under 95% occur once, and the top ten carry more than 3%. The sample belongs to a study of blood T cell repertoires in COVID-19. V gave up 4 bases and J gave up 2 bases; unmatched junction bases: 8. The length of the CDR3 is 17 residues. CDR1 and CDR2 (germline): KGHDR, SFDVKD.

This receptor was obtained from a woman younger than 30 who had recovered from COVID-19. The sequenced sample consisted of peripheral blood. This chain uses TRBV24-1 with TRBJ1-2, with 11 bases identical to TRBD1. This CDR3 is CATSDAGTGGPNYGYTF. DNA for the CDR3: TGTGCCACCAGTGACGCCGGGACAGGGGGGCCCAACTATGGCTACACCTTC.